This note documents a single TCR beta chain sequence. Germline loops: CDR1 SEHNR, CDR2 FQNEAQ (reference sequence). The V gene lost 7 bases and the J gene lost 6 bases, with 16 bases spanning the gap. The CDR3 consists of 14 residues. How the authors handled the data: Amplifying reference gene primers gave estimates of nucleated cell counts. Profiling relied on immunoSEQ multiplex PCR, and the TCRdb table lists in-frame clones only, not all of them. V, J and clone size were drawn from that table, and D and trimming were deduced from the DNA. This table holds about 80,000 clones, around 77% found once. This specimen comes from a study of blood T cell repertoires in COVID-19. Study-level background: From the United States, Italy and Spain came samples of acute and convalescent COVID-19. PBMCs, B-cell-depleted T cells, or T cells provided the cDNA or gDNA that made up the material.

The sample taken for sequencing was peripheral blood. This receptor was taken from a man in his sixties or seventies with active or convalescent COVID-19. The J gene is TRBJ2-1, the V gene TRBV7-9; D is unresolved. Here the CDR3 DNA reads TGTGCCAGCACCCTAGGAGTCCAGACCAATGAGCAGTTCTTC. Translated: CASTLGVQTNEQFF.